A selection of T cell receptor beta chains follows, all from one sample in a study of blood T cells in healthy people across ages. TCRdb reanalysed the 5' RACE reads using MiXCR and keeps one entry per CDR3 protein. Among about 1.5 million distinct CDR3 sequences listed, 40% to 50% were seen once. Source material: blood. The receptors come from a woman younger than 30 in good health. Both conserved end residues are part of each CDR3. The D gene is left open where the match is weak. Clone size is stated in some rows and not others, as once, few, many or a class when expanded.

. TRBJ2-1 TRBV12-3/TRBV12-4 . 15 TGTGCCAGCAGTTTCGTTCGGGGGACCAACAATGAGCAGTTCTTC CASSFVRGTNNEQFF
. TRBJ2-2 TRBV6-5 . 15 TGTGCCACGCGAAGGGGGGGGGCAAGGGCCGGGGAGCTGTTTTTT CATRRGGARAGELFF
. TRBJ2-3 TRBV5-1 . 16 TGCGCCAGCAGAACGAGGGACGTATCTAGCACAGATACGCAGTATTTT CASRTRDVSSTDTQYF
. TRBJ2-3 TRBV10-3 few 17 TGTGCCATCAGTGGCCCCCACACCCGGACAGTCACAGATACGCAGTATTTT CAISGPHTRTVTDTQYF
TRBD2 TRBJ2-1 TRBV18 few 19 TGTGCCAGCTCACCACTCACGCCGGGAGGGCCTAAAACCTACAATGAGCAGTTCTTC CASSPLTPGGPKTYNEQFF
TRBD1 TRBJ1-5 TRBV20-1 . 16 TGCAGTGCTACCCAGGGGGCTGGTAGGAGCAATCAGCCCCAGCATTTT CSATQGAGRSNQPQHF
TRBD2 TRBJ2-1 TRBV20-1 . 14 TGCAGTGCCCGAGGGAGCGGGGTTTACAATGAGCAGTTCTTC CSARGSGVYNEQFF
TRBD2 TRBJ2-3 TRBV7-9 few 15 TGTGCCAGCAGACTAGCGGGACAAGGTACAGATACGCAGTATTTT CASRLAGQGTDTQYF
TRBD2 TRBJ2-7 TRBV15 . 15 TGTGCCACCAGCACAACTAGCGGTCCCTACAATGAGCAGTACTTC CATSTTSGPYNEQYF
TRBD1 TRBJ2-7 TRBV2 few 15 TGTGCCAGCAGTGTCGGGACAGGGAGCTCCTACGAGCAGTACTTC CASSVGTGSSYEQYF
. TRBJ1-1 TRBV6-2/TRBV6-3 . 14 TGTGCCAGCCTCGGACAGCCCATGAACACTGAAGCTTTCTTT CASLGQPMNTEAFF
. TRBJ2-1 TRBV6-4 . 14 TGTGCCAGCAGTGACGGGACCCTGGGGAATGAGCAGTTCTTC CASSDGTLGNEQFF
. TRBJ1-5 TRBV3-1 . 14 TGTGCCAGCAGCCATCAAGAGGAAAGTCAGCCCCAGCATTTT CASSHQEESQPQHF
. TRBJ2-5 TRBV20-1 . 14 TGCAGTGCTAGGGGGCAGACGACCCAAGAGACCCAGTACTTC CSARGQTTQETQYF
TRBD1 TRBJ1-6 TRBV3-1 . 15 TGTGCCAGCAGCCACGGGGACAGGGGAGGATCACCCCTCCACTTT CASSHGDRGGSPLHF
TRBD2 TRBJ2-1 TRBV29-1 few 13 TGCAGCGTTGGGCTAGCGGATTACAATGAGCAGTTCTTC CSVGLADYNEQFF
. TRBJ1-2 TRBV10-3 once 15 TGTGCCATCAGTGAGTCAGTACGGGTAGAGGATGGCTACACCTTC CAISESVRVEDGYTF
. TRBJ2-5 TRBV7-9 . 15 TGTGCCAGCAGCTTAGGTGGTCCGGGCCCAAGGGGCCAGTACTTC CASSLGGPGPRGQYF
. TRBJ2-7 TRBV25-1 . 12 TGTGCCAGCAGCATGTTTGGCTACGAGCAGTACTTC CASSMFGYEQYF
TRBD2 TRBJ2-7 TRBV10-3 once 16 TGTGCCATCAGTGAAGGACGGGGGGGGCCCTCCTACGAGCAGTACTTC CAISEGRGGPSYEQYF
. TRBJ1-5 TRBV2 . 14 TGTGCCAGCAGTCCGGACAGACGCAATCAGCCCCAGCATTTT CASSPDRRNQPQHF
. TRBJ2-5 TRBV4-2 . 17 TGTGCCAGCAGCCAAGCTTCAAGGATCGCCGCCTACAATGAGCAGTACTTC CASSQASRIAAYNEQYF
TRBD1 TRBJ2-7 TRBV20-1 many 16 TGCAGTGCTAGAAAAGCGGGGACAGGGGGATTGGGTGAGCAGTACTTC CSARKAGTGGLGEQYF
. TRBJ1-2 TRBV28 . 15 TGTGCCAGCAGTTGGGAGGGTGGAATAAGGAATGGCTACACCTTC CASSWEGGIRNGYTF
TRBD2 TRBJ2-5 TRBV6-1 . 17 TGTGCCAGCAGTGTTCTACTTGGGACTAGCGGGAGAGAGACCCAGTACTTC CASSVLLGTSGRETQYF
TRBD2 TRBJ2-3 TRBV10-3 . 14 TGTGCCATCAAGAATGGGACTAGCTCAGATACGCAGTATTTT CAIKNGTSSDTQYF
TRBD2 TRBJ2-1 TRBV12-3/TRBV12-4 few 15 TGTGCCAGCACCCAGGGACTAGCGGGACCCAATGAGCAGTTCTTC CASTQGLAGPNEQFF
. TRBJ2-7 TRBV10-2 . 13 TGCGCCAGCAGTGAGAAGGGGGTCTACGAGCAGTACTTC CASSEKGVYEQYF
TRBD1 TRBJ2-2 TRBV20-1 . 14 TGCAGTGCTAGCCCAGGGGGCATCGCCGGGGAGCTGTTTTTT CSASPGGIAGELFF
. TRBJ1-5 TRBV10-3 few 13 TGTGCCACCACCGGACAGAGCAATCAGCCCCAGCATTTT CATTGQSNQPQHF
. TRBJ2-5 TRBV27 . 14 TGTGCCAGCAGTTGGAAGGGGTCGGGGGAGACCCAGTACTTC CASSWKGSGETQYF
TRBD2 TRBJ2-7 TRBV2 . 15 TGTGCCAGCAGTGAAGCTCCTAGCGGGACCCACGAGCAGTACTTC CASSEAPSGTHEQYF
TRBD1 TRBJ1-6 TRBV6-1 . 15 TGTGCCAGCAGCGAGACAGGGGCCCAATATTCACCCCTCCACTTT CASSETGAQYSPLHF
TRBD1 TRBJ2-5 TRBV20-1 . 15 TGCAGTGCTAGTAAGGGACAGCTGGGCCAAGAGACCCAGTACTTC CSASKGQLGQETQYF
TRBD1 TRBJ1-2 TRBV10-3 . 15 TGTGCCATCAGAGGATTGACAGGGGCTAACTATGGCTACACCTTC CAIRGLTGANYGYTF
. TRBJ2-2 TRBV6-2/TRBV6-3 . 15 TGTGTCAGCACCACAACTAATAGGTACACCGGGGAGCTGTTTTTT CVSTTTNRYTGELFF
. TRBJ1-5 TRBV28 . 12 TGTGCCAGCACGAATAGCAATCAGCCCCAGCATTTT CASTNSNQPQHF
. TRBJ2-3 TRBV30 . 12 TGTGCCTGGAACCCTAGCACAGATACGCAGTATTTT CAWNPSTDTQYF
. TRBJ2-3 TRBV7-2 . 14 TGTGCCAGCAGCTTAGTGCGGGCCACAGATACGCAGTATTTT CASSLVRATDTQYF
. TRBJ2-7 TRBV7-2 . 15 TGTGCCAGCAGCTTAGCTGCGGGCAGTGCCTGCGAGCAGTACTTC CASSLAAGSACEQYF
TRBD2 TRBJ2-3 TRBV7-2 few 16 TGTGCCAGCAGCTCTCCGGGACTAGTAGTAGGTGATACGCAGTATTTT CASSSPGLVVGDTQYF
. TRBJ2-3 TRBV11-2 . 14 TGTGCCAGCAGCTTAGACCCACGCACAGATACGCAGTATTTT CASSLDPRTDTQYF
TRBD2 TRBJ2-7 TRBV12-3/TRBV12-4 once 15 TGTGCCAGCTGTTTCATCAGCGGGAGTTCCTACGAGCAGTACTTC CASCFISGSSYEQYF
TRBD1 TRBJ2-2 TRBV9 few 17 TGTGCCAGCAGCGCTACCTACCGGGACAGGGGAACCGGGGAGCTGTTTTTT CASSATYRDRGTGELFF
. TRBJ1-2 TRBV9 few 12 TGTGCCAGCAGCGTAGCTTTGGGTGGCTACACCTTC CASSVALGGYTF
TRBD1 TRBJ2-7 TRBV10-3 few 17 TGTGCCATCAGTGATCCAGGGAGGACAGGGGGCGTCTACGAGCAGTACTTC CAISDPGRTGGVYEQYF
. TRBJ2-7 TRBV20-1 . 16 TGCAGTGCTAGCCCTCCTGGCCGGCGTGGGTCCTACGAGCAGTACTTC CSASPPGRRGSYEQYF
. TRBJ2-2 TRBV20-1 few 14 TGCAGTGCTAGACGCAGCGGGAACACCGGGGAGCTGTTTTTT CSARRSGNTGELFF
TRBD2 TRBJ2-1 TRBV3-1 . 16 TGCGCCAGCAGCCAGACTAGCGGGAGGGCAAACCATGAGCAGTTCTTC CASSQTSGRANHEQFF
. TRBJ1-2 TRBV2 . 13 TGTGCCAGCCGAGCCCAGAATAACTATGGCTACACCTTC CASRAQNNYGYTF
. TRBJ2-1 TRBV4-1 . 15 TGCGCCAGCAGCCCTGGGGCAGACTCCTACAATGAGCAGTTCTTC CASSPGADSYNEQFF
. TRBJ2-7 TRBV20-1 few 15 TGCAGTGCTAGAGAGGAAATAGGCCTCTCCTACGAGCAGTACTTC CSAREEIGLSYEQYF